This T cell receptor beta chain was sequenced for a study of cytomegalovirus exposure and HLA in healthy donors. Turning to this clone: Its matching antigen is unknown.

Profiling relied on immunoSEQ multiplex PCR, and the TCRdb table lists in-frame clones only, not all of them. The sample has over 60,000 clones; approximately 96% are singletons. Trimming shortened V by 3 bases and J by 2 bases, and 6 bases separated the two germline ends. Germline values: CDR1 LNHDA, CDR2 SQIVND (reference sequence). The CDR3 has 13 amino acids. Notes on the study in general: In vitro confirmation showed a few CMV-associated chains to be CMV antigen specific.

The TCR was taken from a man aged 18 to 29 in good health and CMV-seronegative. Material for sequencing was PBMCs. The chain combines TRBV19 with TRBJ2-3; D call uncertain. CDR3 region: CASSIGSTDTQYF. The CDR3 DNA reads TGTGCCAGTAGTATCGGTTCCACAGATACGCAGTATTTT.